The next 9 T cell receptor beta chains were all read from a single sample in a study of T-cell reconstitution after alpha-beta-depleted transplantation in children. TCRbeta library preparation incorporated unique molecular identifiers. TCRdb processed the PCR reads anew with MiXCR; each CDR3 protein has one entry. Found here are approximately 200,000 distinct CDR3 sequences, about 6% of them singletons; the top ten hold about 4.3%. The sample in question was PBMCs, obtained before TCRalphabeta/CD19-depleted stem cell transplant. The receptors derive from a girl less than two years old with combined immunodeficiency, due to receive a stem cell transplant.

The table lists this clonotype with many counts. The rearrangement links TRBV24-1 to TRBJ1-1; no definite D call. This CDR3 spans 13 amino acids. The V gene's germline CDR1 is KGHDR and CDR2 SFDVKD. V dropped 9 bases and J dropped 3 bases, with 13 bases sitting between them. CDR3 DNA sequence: TGTGCCACCCGATCAACTAGGGACACTGAAGCTTTCTTT. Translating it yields CATRSTRDTEAFF.

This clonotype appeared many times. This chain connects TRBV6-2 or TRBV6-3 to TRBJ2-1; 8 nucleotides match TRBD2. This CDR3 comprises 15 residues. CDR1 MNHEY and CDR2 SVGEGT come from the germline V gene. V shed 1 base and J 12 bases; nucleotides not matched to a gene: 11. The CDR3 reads CASSYWYRGGQVQFF. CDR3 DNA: TGTGCCAGCAGTTACTGGTACCGGGGGGGCCAAGTGCAGTTCTTC.

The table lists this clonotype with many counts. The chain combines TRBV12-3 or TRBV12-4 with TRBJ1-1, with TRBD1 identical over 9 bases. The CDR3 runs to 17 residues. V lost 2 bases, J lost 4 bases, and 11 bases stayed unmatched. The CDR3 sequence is CASSLLGDRAVSTEAFF. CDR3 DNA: TGTGCCAGCAGTTTACTGGGGGACAGGGCGGTGAGCACTGAAGCTTTCTTT.

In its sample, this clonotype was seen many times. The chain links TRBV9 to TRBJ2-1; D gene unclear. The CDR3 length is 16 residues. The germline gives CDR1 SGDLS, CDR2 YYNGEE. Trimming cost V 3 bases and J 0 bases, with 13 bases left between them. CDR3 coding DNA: TGTGCCAGCAGCGCCGGTCAGGACGGCTCCTACAATGAGCAGTTCTTC. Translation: CASSAGQDGSYNEQFF.

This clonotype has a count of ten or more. CDR3 coding DNA: TGCAGCGTATGGGGAGCGGAAGCTTTCTTT. Translation: CSVWGAEAFF. The chain recombines TRBV29-1 with TRBJ1-1; no clear D. The germline gives CDR1 SQVTM, CDR2 ANQGSEA. CDR3 length equals 10 residues. Deletions cut 6 bases from V and 8 bases from J, with 10 bases between.

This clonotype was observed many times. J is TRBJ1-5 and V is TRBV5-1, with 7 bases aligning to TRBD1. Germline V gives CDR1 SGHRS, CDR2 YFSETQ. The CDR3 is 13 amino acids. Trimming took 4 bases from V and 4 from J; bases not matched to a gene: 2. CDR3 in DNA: TGCGCCAGCAGCGCGACAGGGAATCAGCCCCAGCATTTT. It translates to CASSATGNQPQHF. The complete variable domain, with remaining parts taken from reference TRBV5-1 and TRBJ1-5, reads KAGVTQTPRYLIKTRGQQVTLSCSPISGHRSVSWYQQTPGQGLQFLFEYFSETQRNKGNFPGRFSGRQFSNSRSEMNVSTLELGDSALYLCASSATGNQPQHFGDGTRLSIL.

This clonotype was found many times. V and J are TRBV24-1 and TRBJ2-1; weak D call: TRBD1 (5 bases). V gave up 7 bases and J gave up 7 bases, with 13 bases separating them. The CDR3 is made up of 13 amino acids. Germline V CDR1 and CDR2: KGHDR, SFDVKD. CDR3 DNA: TGTGCCACCAGCCTAGGGGTGATAAATGAGCAGTTCTTC. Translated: CATSLGVINEQFF.

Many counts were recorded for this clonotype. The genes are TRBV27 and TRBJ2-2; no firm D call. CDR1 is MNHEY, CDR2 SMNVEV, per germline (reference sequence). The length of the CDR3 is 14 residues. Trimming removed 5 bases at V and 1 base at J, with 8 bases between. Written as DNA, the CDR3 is TGTGCCAGCAGTCGTCCATGGAACACCGGGGAGCTGTTTTTT. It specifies CASSRPWNTGELFF.

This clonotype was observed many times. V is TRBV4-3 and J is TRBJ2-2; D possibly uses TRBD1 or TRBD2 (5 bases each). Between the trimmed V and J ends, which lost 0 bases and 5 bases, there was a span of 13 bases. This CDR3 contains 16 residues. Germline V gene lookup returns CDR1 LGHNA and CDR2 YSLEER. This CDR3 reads CASSQDGGMGTGELFF. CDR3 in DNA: TGCGCCAGCAGCCAAGATGGGGGTATGGGAACCGGGGAGCTGTTTTTT.